What follows are 22 T cell receptor beta chains derived from one specimen sequenced in a study of cytomegalovirus exposure and HLA in healthy donors. Sequenced by immunoSEQ multiplex PCR; TCRdb stores in-frame clones only, minus some. Among 220,000 or so clones listed, over 80% were seen once. Input material: PBMCs. These receptor sequences come from a woman between 25 and 40 years old in good health and CMV-seropositive.

The chain has TRBV11-2 and TRBJ2-5, with D tentatively TRBD1 (7 bases). Germline loops: CDR1 SGHAT, CDR2 FQNNGV. Trimming pared 5 bases from V and 0 bases from J, leaving 16 bases between. The CDR3 extends over 16 amino acids. The CDR3 reads CASSLGGTAYQETQYF. CDR3 DNA sequence: TGTGCCAGCAGCCTAGGAGGGACAGCTTACCAAGAGACCCAGTACTTC.

This chain joins TRBV12-2 and TRBJ1-1. TRBV12-2 is flagged as a pseudogene. This CDR3 spans 15 amino acids. The CDR3 sequence: CASRLVRQRSAEAFF. In nucleotides, the CDR3 is TGTGCAAGTCGCTTAGTCCGGCAGAGGAGCGCTGAAGCTTTCTTT.

The chain uses TRBV27 and TRBJ2-2; D not certain. The germline CDR1 and CDR2 sequences are MNHEY and SMNVEV (reference sequence). Trimming took off 9 bases at V and 4 bases at J, with 6 bases between the two ends. The CDR3 loop spans 11 amino acids. Here the CDR3 reads CASAITGELFF. The CDR3 DNA follows: TGTGCCAGTGCGATCACCGGGGAGCTGTTTTTT.

This clone was counted only a few times. The chain has TRBV27 and TRBJ2-7, with D perhaps matching TRBD1 or TRBD2 (5 bases each). The CDR3 is 13 amino acids. The germline V and J ends were trimmed by 5 bases and 6 bases, with 14 bases remaining between them. Germline CDR1 reads MNHEY; CDR2 reads SMNVEV (reference sequence). The CDR3 spells CASSIGTASEQYF. CDR3 nucleotides: TGTGCCAGCAGTATCGGGACGGCAAGCGAGCAGTACTTC.

This chain links TRBV4-1 with TRBJ2-7, with D unclear. Germline CDR1 and CDR2: MGHRA and YSYEKL. Trimming removed 2 bases from V and 5 bases from J, with 7 bases in between. The CDR3 extends over 12 amino acids. CDR3 DNA: TGCGCCAGCAGCCAACTGGGGAACGAGCAGTACTTC. It codes for CASSQLGNEQYF.

The V call is TRBV5-1, the J call TRBJ2-5, with TRBD2 matching over 8 bases. Germline CDR1 SGHRS, CDR2 YFSETQ. This CDR3 is built from 15 residues. V shed 1 base and J 1 base; nucleotides not matched to a gene: 3. CDR3 coding DNA: TGCGCCAGCAGCTTGACCGGGACTAGCCAAGAGACCCAGTACTTC. Its translation: CASSLTGTSQETQYF.

The CDR3 region is CATLLDLRITDTQYF. The CDR3 DNA reads TGTGCCACCCTCCTGGACCTCAGGATCACAGATACGCAGTATTTT. J is TRBJ2-3 and V is TRBV7-8; D call uncertain. The CDR3 is made up of 15 amino acids. V gave up 10 bases and J gave up 2 bases, with 19 bases separating them. Per germline, CDR1 SGHVS and CDR2 FQNEAQ.

This clone was recorded only once. V gene TRBV19 combines with J gene TRBJ1-4; 9 nucleotides align to TRBD1. V was clipped by 4 bases and J by 6 bases; unmatched bases: 6. This CDR3 is 15 amino acids long. Germline V gene lookup returns CDR1 LNHDA and CDR2 SQIVND (reference sequence). CDR3 residues: CASSTGQGRDEKLFF. In nucleotides, the CDR3 is TGTGCCAGTAGTACAGGACAGGGGAGGGATGAAAAACTGTTTTTT.

V and J are TRBV29-1 and TRBJ2-1, with 12 nucleotides matching TRBD1. The CDR3 runs 16 residues. The V and J ends lost 3 bases and 0 bases, in that order; junction bases with no gene match: 3. Per germline, CDR1 SQVTM and CDR2 ANQGSEA. The CDR3 reads CSVEGQGAFSYNEQFF. In DNA form, the CDR3 reads TGCAGCGTTGAGGGACAGGGGGCTTTCTCCTACAATGAGCAGTTCTTC.

The sample holds one count of this clone. The chain links TRBV5-1 to TRBJ2-7; TRBD1 matches 8 bases. Germline CDR1 and CDR2: SGHRS and YFSETQ. J was trimmed by 5 bases and V by 3 bases; bases with no gene match: 4. The CDR3 length is 13 residues. In DNA, the CDR3 is TGCGCCAGCAGCTGGACAGGGAACGACGAGCAGTACTTC. This encodes CASSWTGNDEQYF.

The CDR3 DNA is TGCGCCAGCAGCTTGGAGATATGGGGACAGGGGGTGAAGGATGAGCAGTTCTTC. It yields the protein CASSLEIWGQGVKDEQFF. The rearrangement links TRBV5-1 to TRBJ2-1, with 11 bases identical to TRBD1. This CDR3 comprises 18 residues. CDR1 and CDR2 (germline): SGHRS, YFSETQ. J was trimmed by 8 bases and V by 0 bases; bases with no gene match: 13.

The chain links TRBV4-1 to TRBJ2-7; no reliable D call. CDR1 MGHRA and CDR2 YSYEKL come from the germline V gene. Trimming stripped 1 base from V and 2 bases from J, with 9 bases between. The CDR3 totals 14 residues. The CDR3 loop reads CASSQVGGAYEQYF. The CDR3 DNA reads as TGCGCCAGCAGCCAAGTCGGTGGGGCCTACGAGCAGTACTTC.

J is TRBJ2-6 and V is TRBV27; D is unclear. The CDR3 runs to 15 residues. Trimming shortened V by 8 bases and J by 4 bases, and 15 bases separated the two germline ends. From germline, CDR1 is MNHEY and CDR2 SMNVEV (reference sequence). The CDR3 loop reads CASGRLVRGANVLTF. CDR3 DNA sequence: TGTGCCAGCGGCCGGTTGGTACGAGGGGCCAACGTCCTGACTTTC.

This clone was seen more than once but under ten times. The chain uses TRBV4-1 and TRBJ1-4; 8 nucleotides agree with TRBD1. The CDR3 totals 14 residues. The germline V gene encodes CDR1 MGHRA and CDR2 YSYEKL. With V trimmed by 6 bases and J by 4 bases, 4 bases remained unmatched. CDR3 amino acids: CASRRTGFNEKLFF. For the CDR3, the DNA is TGCGCCAGCAGAAGGACAGGGTTTAATGAAAAACTGTTTTTT.

This clone appeared a few times. V usage is TRBV30 and J usage is TRBJ2-7; possibly TRBD2 for D (6 bases). Per germline, CDR1 GTSNPN and CDR2 SVGIG (reference sequence). This CDR3 region has 13 residues. V was cut by 3 bases and J by 0 bases, with 9 bases left in between. In nucleotides, the CDR3 is TGTGCCTGGAGCGGAGGGCCCTCCTACGAGCAGTACTTC. Its translation is CAWSGGPSYEQYF. Full variable domain (outside the CDR3, taken from reference TRBV30 and TRBJ2-7): SQTIHQWPATLVQPVGSPLSLECTVEGTSNPNLYWYRQAAGRGLQLLFYSVGIGQISSEVPQNLSASRPQDRQFILSSKKLLLSDSGFYLCAWSGGPSYEQYFGPGTRLTVT.

Here the CDR3 DNA reads TGTGCCAGAACGGGGGAGAGGGAGGAGACCCAGTACTTC. It translates to CARTGEREETQYF. This chain connects TRBV7-3 to TRBJ2-5; TRBD2 is a possible D gene (6 bases). Trimming removed 9 bases from V and 5 bases from J, with 16 bases in between. The CDR3 sequence is 13 residues long. Germline assignment: CDR1 SGHTA and CDR2 FQGTGA.

The rearrangement links TRBV9 to TRBJ2-7; D gene uncertain. The V gene's germline CDR1 is SGDLS and CDR2 YYNGEE. The CDR3 has 13 amino acids. V was pared by 1 base and J by 0 bases, with 5 bases between. Here the CDR3 DNA reads TGTGCCAGCAGCGTAACGCCCTCCTACGAGCAGTACTTC. This encodes CASSVTPSYEQYF.

This chain links TRBV4-1 with TRBJ2-3, with 7 bases fitting TRBD1. From germline, CDR1 is MGHRA and CDR2 YSYEKL. CDR3 size: 17 residues. V gave up 3 bases and J gave up 1 base; unmatched junction bases: 10. The CDR3 is CASSHPSTGQRTDTQYF. As DNA, the CDR3 is TGCGCCAGCAGCCACCCATCCACGGGACAGCGCACAGATACGCAGTATTTT.

The chain uses TRBV7-2 and TRBJ2-5; TRBD2 matches 11 bases. This CDR3 is 18 amino acids long. Trimming took 5 bases from V and 2 from J; bases not matched to a gene: 13. The germline gives CDR1 SGHTA, CDR2 FQGNSA. CDR3 nucleotides: TGTGCCAGCAGCCCCAGAAGGGGACTAGCGGACCCACAAGAGACCCAGTACTTC. Its translation is CASSPRRGLADPQETQYF. The full variable domain, in which reference TRBV7-2 and TRBJ2-5 provide the parts outside the CDR3, is GAGVSQSPSNKVTEKGKDVELRCDPISGHTALYWYRQSLGQGLEFLIYFQGNSAPDKSGLPSDRFSAERTGGSVSTLTIQRTQQEDSAVYLCASSPRRGLADPQETQYFGPGTRLLVL.

The rearrangement links TRBV18 to TRBJ2-1; maybe TRBD1 (6 bases). Trimming removed 6 bases at V and 7 bases at J, with 13 bases between. The germline V gene has CDR1 KGHSH and CDR2 LQKENI. This CDR3 spans 13 amino acids. The CDR3 coding sequence is TGTGCCAGCTCGCGGCAACAGGGTAATGAGCAGTTCTTC. It codes for CASSRQQGNEQFF.

The V and J genes are TRBV25-1 and TRBJ1-4; D is unclear. The V end lost 1 base, the J end lost 7 bases, and 10 bases lay between the germline ends. CDR3 length: 14 amino acids. Germline CDR1 is MGHDK and CDR2 is SYGVNS. The CDR3 loop is CASSEWADGEKLFF. In DNA form, the CDR3 reads TGTGCCAGCAGTGAATGGGCCGATGGTGAAAAACTGTTTTTT.

This chain links TRBV4-3 with TRBJ1-2; a weak D match, TRBD1 (6 bases). CDR1 is LGHNA and CDR2 is YSLEER in the germline V gene. With 3 bases removed from V and 3 bases from J, the gap between germline ends came to 14 bases. This CDR3 has 15 amino acids. This CDR3 is CASSHPDRPDYGYTF. CDR3 nucleotide sequence: TGCGCCAGCAGCCACCCCGACAGGCCTGACTATGGCTACACCTTC.